These 2 T cell receptor beta chains were sequenced from one sample in a study of T cell responses to AZD1222 COVID-19 vaccine. Sequencing was performed with immunoSEQ multiplex PCR; in TCRdb, only in-frame clones are kept and a portion is missing. This table has some 180,000 clones, 90% to 95% appearing once. The source material was peripheral blood, sampled 28 days after the second AZD1222 dose. The receptors here all came from an adult who received the AZD1222 COVID-19 vaccine.

The chain links TRBV24-1 to TRBJ1-2; D is unresolved. Germline V CDR1 and CDR2: KGHDR, SFDVKD. V lost 4 bases and J 6 bases, leaving 20 bases between the germline ends. The CDR3 runs to 16 residues. The CDR3 bases are TGTGCCACCAGTGACCCCTCCCGGCCGGGGTGGGATGGCTACACCTTC. Protein product: CATSDPSRPGWDGYTF.

In this sample, this clone turned up once. The chain links TRBV28 to TRBJ1-2; D unclear. V dropped 2 bases and J dropped 0 bases, with 7 bases sitting between them. The germline CDR1 and CDR2 sequences are MDHEN and SYDVKM. The CDR3 is 14 residues long. As DNA, the CDR3 is TGTGCCAGCAGTTTAGTCCTAGCTAACTATGGCTACACCTTC. Residues: CASSLVLANYGYTF.